This T cell receptor beta chain was sequenced for a study of T cell responses to AZD1222 COVID-19 vaccine. Study-wide points: Vaccination with two AZD1222 doses was followed by a rise in Spike-specific TCR breadth and depth. Samples come after the peak T cell response, not at day 14. Among the donors, most were white British and more were female, and clonal diversity was possibly underestimated. Spike-spanning, vaccine-associated CD4 TCRs were dominant at 160-218 and 743-854.

Notes on this clone: As yet, its antigen is unknown.

After removal of 3 bases from V and 7 bases from J, the junction contained 5 bases not matched to a gene. CDR3 size: 14 residues. Germline assignment: CDR1 KGHSH and CDR2 LQKENI. Sequencing used immunoSEQ multiplex PCR; TCRdb keeps in-frame clones, though not all of them. The profile shows 90,000 to 120,000 clones, 87% of them singletons. The chain is built from TRBV18 and TRBJ2-2, with TRBD1 matching 7 bases. The sequence came from an adult in good health. Sample: peripheral blood, taken on day 0 of AZD1222 vaccination. Written as DNA, the CDR3 is TGTGCCAGCTCACCCACAGGGGACAACGGGGAGCTGTTTTTT. It is translated as CASSPTGDNGELFF.